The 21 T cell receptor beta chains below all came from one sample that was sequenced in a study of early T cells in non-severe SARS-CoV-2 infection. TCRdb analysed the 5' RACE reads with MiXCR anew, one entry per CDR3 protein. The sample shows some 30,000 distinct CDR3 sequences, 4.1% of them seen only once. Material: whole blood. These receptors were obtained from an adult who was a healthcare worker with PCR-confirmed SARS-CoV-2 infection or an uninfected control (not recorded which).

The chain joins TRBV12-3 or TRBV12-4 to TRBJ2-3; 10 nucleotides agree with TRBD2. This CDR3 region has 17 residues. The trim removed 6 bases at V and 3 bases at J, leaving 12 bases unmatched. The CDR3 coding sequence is TGTGCCAGCAGCCTGAGCGGGGGGGAGTGGTCGACAGATACGCAGTATTTT. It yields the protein CASSLSGGEWSTDTQYF.

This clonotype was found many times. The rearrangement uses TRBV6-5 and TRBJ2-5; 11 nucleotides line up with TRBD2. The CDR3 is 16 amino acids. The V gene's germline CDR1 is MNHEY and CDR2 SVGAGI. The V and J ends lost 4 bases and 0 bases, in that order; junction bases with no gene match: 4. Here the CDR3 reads CASSSGTSGHQETQYF. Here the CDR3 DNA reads TGTGCCAGCAGTTCCGGGACTAGCGGACACCAAGAGACCCAGTACTTC.

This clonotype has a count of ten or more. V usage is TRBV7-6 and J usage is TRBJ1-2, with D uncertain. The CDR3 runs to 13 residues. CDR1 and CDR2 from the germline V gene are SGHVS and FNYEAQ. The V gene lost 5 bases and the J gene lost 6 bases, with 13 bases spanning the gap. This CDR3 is CASSQPTANGYTF. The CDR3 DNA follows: TGTGCCAGCAGCCAACCGACGGCGAATGGCTACACCTTC.

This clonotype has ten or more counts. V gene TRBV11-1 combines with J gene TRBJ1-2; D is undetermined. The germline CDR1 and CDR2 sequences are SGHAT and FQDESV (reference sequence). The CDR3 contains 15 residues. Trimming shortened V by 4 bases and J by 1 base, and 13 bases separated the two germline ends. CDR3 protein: CASSSTPGRNYGYTF. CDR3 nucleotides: TGTGCCAGCAGCTCCACGCCAGGCCGTAACTATGGCTACACCTTC.

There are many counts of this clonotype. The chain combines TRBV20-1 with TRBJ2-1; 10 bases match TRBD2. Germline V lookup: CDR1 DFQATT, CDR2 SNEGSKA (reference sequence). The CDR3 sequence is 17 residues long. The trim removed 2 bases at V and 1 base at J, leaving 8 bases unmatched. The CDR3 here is CSARITSGVGSYNEQFF. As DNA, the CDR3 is TGCAGTGCTAGAATCACTAGCGGGGTTGGATCCTACAATGAGCAGTTCTTC.

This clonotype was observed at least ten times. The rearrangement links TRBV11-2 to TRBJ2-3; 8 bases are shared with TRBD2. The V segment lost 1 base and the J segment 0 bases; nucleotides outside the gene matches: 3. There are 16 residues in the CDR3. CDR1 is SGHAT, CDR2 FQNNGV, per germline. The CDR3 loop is CASSLGTSWSTDTQYF. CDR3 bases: TGTGCCAGCAGCTTAGGGACTAGCTGGAGCACAGATACGCAGTATTTT.

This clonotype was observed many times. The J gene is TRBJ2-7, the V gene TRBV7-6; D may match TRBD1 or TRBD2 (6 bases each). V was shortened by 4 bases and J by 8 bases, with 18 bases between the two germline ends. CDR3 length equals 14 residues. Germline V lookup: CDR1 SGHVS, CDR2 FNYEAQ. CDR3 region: CASSSEGPGQKQYF. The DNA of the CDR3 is TGTGCCAGCAGCTCGGAGGGCCCGGGACAAAAGCAGTACTTC.

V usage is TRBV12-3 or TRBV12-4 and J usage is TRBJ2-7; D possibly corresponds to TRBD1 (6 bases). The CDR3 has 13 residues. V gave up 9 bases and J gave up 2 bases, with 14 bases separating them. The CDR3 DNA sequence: TGTGCCAGGCAGCGACAGGAACCCTACGAGCAGTACTTC. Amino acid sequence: CARQRQEPYEQYF.

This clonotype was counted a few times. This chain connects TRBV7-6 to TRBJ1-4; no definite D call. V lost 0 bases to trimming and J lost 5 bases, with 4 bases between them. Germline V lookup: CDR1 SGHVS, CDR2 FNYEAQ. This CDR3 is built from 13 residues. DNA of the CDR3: TGTGCCAGCAGCTTAGCGAGGAATGAAAAACTGTTTTTT. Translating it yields CASSLARNEKLFF.

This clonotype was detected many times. The CDR3 is CASTWGGGTDTQYF. The CDR3 DNA reads as TGTGCCAGCACTTGGGGGGGCGGCACAGATACGCAGTATTTT. The chain carries TRBV7-2 and TRBJ2-3; a possible D gene is TRBD2 (7 bases). Germline assignment: CDR1 SGHTA and CDR2 FQGNSA. With 7 bases removed from V and 1 base from J, the gap between germline ends came to 12 bases. This CDR3 comprises 14 residues.

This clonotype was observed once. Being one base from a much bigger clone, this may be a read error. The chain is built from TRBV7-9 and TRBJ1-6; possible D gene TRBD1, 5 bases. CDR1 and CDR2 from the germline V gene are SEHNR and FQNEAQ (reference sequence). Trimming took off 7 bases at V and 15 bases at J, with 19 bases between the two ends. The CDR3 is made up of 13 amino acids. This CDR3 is CASNTGGEPLLHF. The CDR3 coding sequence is TGTGCCAGCAACACCGGAGGGGAGCCGCTCCTCCACTTT.

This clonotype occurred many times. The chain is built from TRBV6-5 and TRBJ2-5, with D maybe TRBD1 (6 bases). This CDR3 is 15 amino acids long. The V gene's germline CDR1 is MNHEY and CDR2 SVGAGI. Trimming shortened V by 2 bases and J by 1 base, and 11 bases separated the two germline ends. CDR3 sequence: CASSYTWDTQETQYF. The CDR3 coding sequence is TGTGCCAGCAGTTACACGTGGGACACCCAAGAGACCCAGTACTTC.

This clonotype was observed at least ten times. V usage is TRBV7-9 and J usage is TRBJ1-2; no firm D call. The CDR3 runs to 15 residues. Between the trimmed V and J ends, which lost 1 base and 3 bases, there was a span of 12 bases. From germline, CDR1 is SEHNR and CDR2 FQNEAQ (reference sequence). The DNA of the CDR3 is TGTGCCAGCAGCTTAGGGCAGGCTCTAGACTATGGCTACACCTTC. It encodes CASSLGQALDYGYTF.

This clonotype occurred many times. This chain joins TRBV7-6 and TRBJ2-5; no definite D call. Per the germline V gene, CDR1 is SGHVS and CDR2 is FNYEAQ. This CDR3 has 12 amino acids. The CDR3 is CAVGGEVETQYF. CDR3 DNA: TGTGCTGTGGGCGGTGAGGTGGAGACCCAGTACTTC.

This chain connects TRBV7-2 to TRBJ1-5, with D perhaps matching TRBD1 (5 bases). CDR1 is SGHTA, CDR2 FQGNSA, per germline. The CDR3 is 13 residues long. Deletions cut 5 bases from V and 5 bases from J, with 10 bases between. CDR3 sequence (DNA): TGTGCCAGCAGCATTCGGGGGGATCAGCCCCAGCATTTT. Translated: CASSIRGDQPQHF.

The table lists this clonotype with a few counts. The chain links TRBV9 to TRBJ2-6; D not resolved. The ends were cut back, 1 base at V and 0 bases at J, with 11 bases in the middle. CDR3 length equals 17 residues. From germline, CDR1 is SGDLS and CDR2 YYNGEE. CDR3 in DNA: TGTGCCAGCAGCGTATCCCTTGGGATCTCTGGGGCCAACGTCCTGACTTTC. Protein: CASSVSLGISGANVLTF.

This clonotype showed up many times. The CDR3 coding sequence is TGTGCCAGCAGTCCCATCATTGGCACAGATACGCAGTATTTT. It is translated as CASSPIIGTDTQYF. The chain employs TRBV12-3 or TRBV12-4 and TRBJ2-3, with unresolved D. The CDR3 length is 14 residues. The V and J ends lost 5 bases and 1 base respectively, with 10 bases between them.

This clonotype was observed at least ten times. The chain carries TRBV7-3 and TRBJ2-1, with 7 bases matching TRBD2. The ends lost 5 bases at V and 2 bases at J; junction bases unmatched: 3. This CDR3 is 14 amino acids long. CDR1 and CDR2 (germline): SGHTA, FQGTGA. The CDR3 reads CASSPGLAYNEQFF. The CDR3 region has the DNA TGTGCCAGCAGCCCAGGACTAGCCTACAATGAGCAGTTCTTC.

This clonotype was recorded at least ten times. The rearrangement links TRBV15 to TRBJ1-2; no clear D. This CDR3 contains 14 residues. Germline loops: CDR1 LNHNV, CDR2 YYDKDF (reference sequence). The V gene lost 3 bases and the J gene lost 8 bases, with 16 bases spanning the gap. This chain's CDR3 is CATSSREVIRGYTF. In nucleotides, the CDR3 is TGTGCCACCAGCAGCCGGGAGGTGATCAGAGGCTACACCTTC.

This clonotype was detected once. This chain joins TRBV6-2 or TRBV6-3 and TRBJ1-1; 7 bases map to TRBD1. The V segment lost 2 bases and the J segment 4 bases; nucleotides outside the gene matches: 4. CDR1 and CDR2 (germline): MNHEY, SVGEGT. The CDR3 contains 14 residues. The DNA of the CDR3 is TGTGCCAGCAGTTACGAGGGGGCCAGCACTGAAGCTTTCTTT. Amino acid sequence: CASSYEGASTEAFF.

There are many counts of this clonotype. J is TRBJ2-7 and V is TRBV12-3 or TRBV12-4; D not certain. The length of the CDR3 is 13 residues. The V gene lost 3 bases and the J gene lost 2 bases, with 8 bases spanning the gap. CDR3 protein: CASSFPSAYEQYF. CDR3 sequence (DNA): TGTGCCAGCAGTTTTCCCTCAGCCTACGAGCAGTACTTC.